This T cell receptor (beta chain) is drawn from a study of early T cells in non-severe SARS-CoV-2 infection. Many counts were recorded for this clonotype. Trimming took off 4 bases at V and 0 bases at J, with 12 bases between the two ends. Germline CDR1 reads SGHKS; CDR2 reads YYEKEE (reference sequence). The CDR3 has 15 amino acids. Individual cDNA molecules carried attached unique molecular identifiers. TCRdb used MiXCR to reprocess the 5' RACE reads, holding one entry per CDR3 protein. The table has about 45,000 distinct CDR3 sequences, approximately 10% seen once; the top ten hold 21%. The chain recombines TRBV5-5 with TRBJ2-3; the D gene is possibly TRBD1 (6 bases). This TCR was sampled from an adult who was a healthcare worker with PCR-confirmed SARS-CoV-2 infection or an uninfected control (not recorded which). Material for sequencing was whole blood. The CDR3: CASSRTGFSTDTQYF. In DNA form, the CDR3 reads TGTGCCAGCAGCCGAACAGGGTTCAGCACAGATACGCAGTATTTT.